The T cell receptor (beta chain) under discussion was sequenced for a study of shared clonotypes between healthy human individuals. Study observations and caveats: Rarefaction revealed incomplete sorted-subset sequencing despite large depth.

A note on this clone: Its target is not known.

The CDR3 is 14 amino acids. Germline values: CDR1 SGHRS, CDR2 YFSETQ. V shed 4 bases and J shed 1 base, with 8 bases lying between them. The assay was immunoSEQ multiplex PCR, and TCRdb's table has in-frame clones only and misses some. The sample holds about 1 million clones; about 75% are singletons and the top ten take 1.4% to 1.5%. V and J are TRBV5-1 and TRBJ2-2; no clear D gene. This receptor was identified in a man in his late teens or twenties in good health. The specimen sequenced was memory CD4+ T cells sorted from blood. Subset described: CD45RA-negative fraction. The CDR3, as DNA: TGCGCCAGCAGCAGCATTGGGAACACCGGGGAGCTGTTTTTT. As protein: CASSSIGNTGELFF.